Below are 20 T cell receptor beta chains sequenced from a single sample in a study of PD-1 blockade in classical Hodgkin lymphoma. Every patient was affected by relapse after autologous stem cell transplantation, while exposure to brentuximab vedotin was not uniform. Method: immunoSEQ multiplex PCR; TCRdb's copy keeps in-frame clones and lacks some. Here the sample spans 57,000 or so clones, about 91% being singletons. The sample in question was peripheral blood mononuclear cells (PBMCs), obtained at baseline. Receptors originate from a human donor with classical Hodgkin lymphoma.

This clone has a handful of counts. This chain joins TRBV30 and TRBJ1-4; possibly TRBD1 for D (5 bases). Looked up from germline, CDR1 is GTSNPN and CDR2 is SVGIG (reference sequence). Trimming stripped 5 bases from V and 8 bases from J, with 12 bases between. The CDR3 is made up of 12 amino acids. DNA for the CDR3: TGTGCCTGGGGAAGTCAGGGAGAAAAACTGTTTTTT. Translated: CAWGSQGEKLFF. The full variable domain, completed using reference TRBV30 and TRBJ1-4, is SQTIHQWPATLVQPVGSPLSLECTVEGTSNPNLYWYRQAAGRGLQLLFYSVGIGQISSEVPQNLSASRPQDRQFILSSKKLLLSDSGFYLCAWGSQGEKLFFGSGTQLSVL.

V and J are TRBV27 and TRBJ2-5, with a weak D call TRBD1 (6 bases). This CDR3 contains 14 residues. V was trimmed by 5 bases and J by 1 base, leaving 11 bases between them. Germline lookup yields CDR1 MNHEY and CDR2 SMNVEV (reference sequence). In nucleotides, the CDR3 is TGTGCCAGCAGTCCTCTGGACAGCCAAGAGACCCAGTACTTC. Protein sequence: CASSPLDSQETQYF.

This clone was recorded only once. The chain joins TRBV27 to TRBJ2-1; no reliable D call. The CDR3 totals 13 residues. Trimming pared 3 bases from V and 0 bases from J, leaving 3 bases between. The V gene's germline CDR1 is MNHEY and CDR2 SMNVEV (reference sequence). The CDR3 DNA follows: TGTGCCAGCAGTTTGGACTCCTACAATGAGCAGTTCTTC. It yields the protein CASSLDSYNEQFF.

The V and J genes are TRBV7-6 and TRBJ2-5; 8 bases map to TRBD2. Germline CDR1 reads SGHVS; CDR2 reads FNYEAQ. V shed 3 bases and J 5 bases; nucleotides not matched to a gene: 8. This CDR3 comprises 15 residues. The CDR3 loop reads CASSFLAGRWETQYF. CDR3 nucleotide sequence: TGTGCCAGCAGCTTTTTAGCGGGACGATGGGAGACCCAGTACTTC.

The chain combines TRBV28 with TRBJ2-7; tentative D call: TRBD1 (5 bases). CDR1 and CDR2 from the germline V gene are MDHEN and SYDVKM. CDR3 size: 14 residues. The germline V and J ends were trimmed by 6 bases and 0 bases, with 12 bases remaining between them. The CDR3 nucleotides are TGTGCCAGCAGATCTACAGGTTCCTCCTACGAGCAGTACTTC. Translating gives CASRSTGSSYEQYF. The full variable domain, with the rest looked up from reference TRBV28 and TRBJ2-7, is DVKVTQSSRYLVKRTGEKVFLECVQDMDHENMFWYRQDPGLGLRLIYFSYDVKMKEKGDIPEGYSVSREKKERFSLILESASTNQTSMYLCASRSTGSSYEQYFGPGTRLTVT.

The J gene is TRBJ2-1, the V gene TRBV19, with 9 nucleotides matching TRBD1. Trimming removed 5 bases from V and 12 bases from J; junction bases left unmatched: 8. This CDR3 contains 13 residues. CDR1 LNHDA and CDR2 SQIVND come from the germline V gene (reference sequence). The CDR3 DNA follows: TGTGCCAGTAGTTCGGGACAGGGTCTCGGGCAGTTCTTC. Amino acid sequence: CASSSGQGLGQFF.

The chain couples TRBV7-8 to TRBJ2-1; TRBD2 matches 11 bases. The length of the CDR3 is 18 residues. V gave up 5 bases and J gave up 4 bases; unmatched junction bases: 13. The germline V gene encodes CDR1 SGHVS and CDR2 FQNEAQ. The CDR3 DNA follows: TGTGCCAGCAGCGTACTAGCGGGGGCCCTCAACGGGTACAATGAGCAGTTCTTC. Translating gives CASSVLAGALNGYNEQFF.

The CDR3 reads CASSFTLAGATYEQYF. CDR3 nucleotide sequence: TGTGCCAGCAGTTTTACACTAGCGGGGGCAACCTACGAGCAGTACTTC. The rearrangement links TRBV28 to TRBJ2-7; 11 nucleotides agree with TRBD2. Germline values: CDR1 MDHEN, CDR2 SYDVKM. After removal of 3 bases from V and 2 bases from J, the junction contained 6 bases not matched to a gene. The CDR3 covers 16 residues.

V gene TRBV6-5 combines with J gene TRBJ2-3; unclear D gene. The CDR3 contains 12 residues. The V end was cut by 7 bases, the J end by 1 base, with 6 bases between. Germline V gene sequence: CDR1 MNHEY, CDR2 SVGAGI. CDR3 sequence: CASTDRTDTQYF. The CDR3 DNA follows: TGTGCCAGCACGGACCGCACAGATACGCAGTATTTT.

This sequence joins TRBV9 and TRBJ1-3; D unresolved. The CDR3 extends over 14 amino acids. Germline V gives CDR1 SGDLS, CDR2 YYNGEE. V lost 4 bases and J lost 3, with 11 bases in between. CDR3 sequence (DNA): TGTGCCAGCAGCCAAGGACCGGGTGGAAACACCATATATTTT. Protein product: CASSQGPGGNTIYF.

A single count supports this clone. V usage is TRBV7-9 and J usage is TRBJ1-4; 9 bases line up with TRBD1. The CDR3 runs 15 residues. Germline loops: CDR1 SEHNR, CDR2 FQNEAQ (reference sequence). V was clipped by 0 bases and J by 7 bases; unmatched bases: 3. The CDR3 sequence is CASSLATGGLEKLFF. CDR3 nucleotides: TGTGCCAGCAGCTTAGCCACAGGGGGCCTTGAAAAACTGTTTTTT.

The chain couples TRBV10-3 to TRBJ2-3; no reliable D call. The V gene's germline CDR1 is ENHRY and CDR2 SYGVKD. V gave up 1 base and J gave up 2 bases, with 7 bases separating them. The CDR3 has 14 amino acids. This CDR3 reads CAISEYRSTDTQYF. In DNA, the CDR3 is TGTGCCATCAGTGAGTACAGATCCACAGATACGCAGTATTTT.

The genes are TRBV30 and TRBJ2-1; TRBD2 matches at 11 bases. With V trimmed by 1 base and J by 3 bases, 11 bases remained unmatched. The CDR3 length is 18 residues. CDR1 is GTSNPN and CDR2 is SVGIG in the germline V gene (reference sequence). CDR3 bases: TGTGCCTGGAGTGAGTTGGTAGCGGGGGGGCTCCTCTACAATGAGCAGTTCTTC. Its protein is CAWSELVAGGLLYNEQFF.

CDR3 in amino acids: CASSLGQGAVGELFF. CDR3 DNA: TGCGCCAGCAGCTTGGGACAGGGGGCCGTCGGGGAGCTGTTTTTT. V is TRBV5-1 and J is TRBJ2-2, with 10 nucleotides matching TRBD1. The germline CDR1 and CDR2 sequences are SGHRS and YFSETQ. Trimming took 0 bases from V and 7 from J; bases not matched to a gene: 3. The CDR3 spans 15 residues. The whole variable domain, filled in from reference TRBV5-1 and TRBJ2-2, reads KAGVTQTPRYLIKTRGQQVTLSCSPISGHRSVSWYQQTPGQGLQFLFEYFSETQRNKGNFPGRFSGRQFSNSRSEMNVSTLELGDSALYLCASSLGQGAVGELFFGEGSRLTVL.

This chain joins TRBV7-2 and TRBJ1-3; D is unclear. This CDR3 region has 15 residues. The ends were cut back, 2 bases at V and 1 base at J, with 9 bases in the middle. Germline CDR1 is SGHTA and CDR2 is FQGNSA. DNA of the CDR3: TGTGCCAGCAGCTTAATCGCAGAGTCTGGAAACACCATATATTTT. Translated, it gives CASSLIAESGNTIYF.

J is TRBJ2-1 and V is TRBV2, with a possible D match to TRBD2 (5 bases). V was pared by 8 bases and J by 0 bases, with 8 bases between. Per germline, CDR1 SNHLY and CDR2 FYNNEI. The CDR3 contains 13 residues. This chain's CDR3 is CASVGSSYNEQFF. CDR3 nucleotide sequence: TGTGCCAGCGTGGGGAGCTCCTACAATGAGCAGTTCTTC.

The rearrangement uses TRBV6-4 and TRBJ2-1; D call uncertain. V lost 0 bases and J 0 bases, leaving 9 bases between the germline ends. Per germline, CDR1 MRHNA and CDR2 SNTAGT. CDR3 length: 16 amino acids. The CDR3 nucleotides are TGTGCCAGCAGTGACTCAATGAAGAGCTCCTACAATGAGCAGTTCTTC. This gives the protein CASSDSMKSSYNEQFF.

This clone has a handful of counts. V and J are TRBV30 and TRBJ1-5, with D hard to call. Germline V CDR1 and CDR2: GTSNPN, SVGIG (reference sequence). The CDR3 is 13 residues long. Trimming shortened V by 4 bases and J by 5 bases, and 12 bases separated the two germline ends. CDR3 region: CAWTARQDQPQHF. The CDR3 DNA reads as TGTGCCTGGACTGCCAGACAAGATCAGCCCCAGCATTTT.

V is TRBV15 and J is TRBJ2-2; D unclear. The CDR3 consists of 14 residues. V was pared by 0 bases and J by 6 bases, with 8 bases between. Per germline, CDR1 LNHNV and CDR2 YYDKDF (reference sequence). The CDR3 coding sequence is TGTGCCACCAGCAGAGATAGGTTCTCCGGGGAGCTGTTTTTT. Residues: CATSRDRFSGELFF.

The V gene is TRBV19, the J gene TRBJ1-2; no clear D. V lost 3 bases and J 9 bases, leaving 14 bases between the germline ends. The CDR3 contains 13 residues. Per germline, CDR1 LNHDA and CDR2 SQIVND (reference sequence). Here the CDR3 reads CASSIGQERSYTF. CDR3 coding DNA: TGTGCCAGTAGTATTGGTCAGGAGAGGAGCTACACCTTC.